This TCR beta chain emerged from a study of blood T cell repertoires in COVID-19. For the study at large: Some COVID-19 samples were acute and others convalescent; all came from the United States, Italy and Spain. The analysed material was cDNA or gDNA that came from T cells, B-cell-depleted T cells, or PBMCs.

There are 14 residues in the CDR3. The germline V gene has CDR1 SGHVS and CDR2 FQNEAQ. Trimming cost V 5 bases and J 2 bases, with 12 bases left between them. Profiling relied on immunoSEQ multiplex PCR, and the TCRdb table lists in-frame clones only, not all of them. The table lists around 100,000 clones, approximately 87% of them singletons. The V and J genes are TRBV7-8 and TRBJ1-2, with D maybe TRBD1 (5 bases). Sequencing was carried out using peripheral blood. The sequence came from a human donor in a cohort sampled during active COVID-19. The CDR3, as DNA: TGTGCCAGCAGCCGTGACCAGGGAAACTATGGCTACACCTTC. Protein: CASSRDQGNYGYTF.